This entry is about one T cell receptor (beta chain). This record belongs to a study of blood T cell repertoires in COVID-19. Whole-study context: Material from acute and convalescent COVID-19 was sourced from the United States, Italy and Spain. T cells, B-cell-depleted T cells, or PBMCs supplied cDNA or gDNA.

All recovered Cohort 3 donors got two negative PCRs, got clearance, or saw symptom resolution. Here immunoSEQ multiplex PCR was the method, and the copy in TCRdb shows in-frame clones only, minus some. This sample has some 240,000 clones, with about 80% found just once. V was pared by 8 bases and J by 4 bases, with 14 bases of the junction left unmatched. Germline lookup yields CDR1 SGHVS and CDR2 FQNEAQ. The length of the CDR3 is 18 residues. The receptor was derived from a man aged 45-65 years who had recovered from COVID-19. Sequenced material: PBMCs or T cells enriched from blood (not recorded which). The J gene is TRBJ2-2, the V gene TRBV7-8, with 12 positions matching TRBD1. This chain's CDR3 is CASPGQGASSGSTGELFF. CDR3 coding DNA: TGTGCCAGCCCGGGACAGGGGGCTAGTAGCGGGAGCACCGGGGAGCTGTTTTTT.